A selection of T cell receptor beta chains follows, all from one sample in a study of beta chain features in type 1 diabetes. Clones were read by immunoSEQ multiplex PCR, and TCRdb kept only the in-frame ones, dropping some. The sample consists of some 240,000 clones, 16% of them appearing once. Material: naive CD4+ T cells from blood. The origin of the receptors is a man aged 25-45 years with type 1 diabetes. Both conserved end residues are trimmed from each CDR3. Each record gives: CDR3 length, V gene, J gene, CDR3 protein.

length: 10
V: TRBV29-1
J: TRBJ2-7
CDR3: SADGIKHEQY

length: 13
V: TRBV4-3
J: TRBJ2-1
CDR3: ASSQELADNNEQF

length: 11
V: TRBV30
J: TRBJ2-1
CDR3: AWRQGNGNEQF

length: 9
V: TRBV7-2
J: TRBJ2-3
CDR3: ASSLGVTQY

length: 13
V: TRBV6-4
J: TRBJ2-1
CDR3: ASSPLANSYNEQF

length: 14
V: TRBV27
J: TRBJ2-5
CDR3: ASSLLAGRSGETQY

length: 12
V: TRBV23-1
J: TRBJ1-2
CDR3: ASSHSDRGEGYT

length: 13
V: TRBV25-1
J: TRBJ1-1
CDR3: ASSEPGSRNTEAF

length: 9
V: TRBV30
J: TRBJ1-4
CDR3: AWSVRAELF

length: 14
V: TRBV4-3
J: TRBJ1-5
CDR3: ASSPDRTGSNQPQH

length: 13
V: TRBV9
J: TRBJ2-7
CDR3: ASSAKGNWGYEQY

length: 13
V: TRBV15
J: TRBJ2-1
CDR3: ATSRKGAPYNEQF

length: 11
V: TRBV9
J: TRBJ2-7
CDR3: ASSVAGQDEQY

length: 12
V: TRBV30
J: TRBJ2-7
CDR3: AWSPTGSSYEQY